The present entry profiles one T cell receptor beta chain with its context. There is no known antigen for this receptor. No qualities accompany the bases; no much larger clone lies one base away. CDR3 length: 14 amino acids, cysteine to phenylalanine. Only the CDR3 region is kept as DNA, spanning 42 bases read in frame from base 1. Sequences SQVTM (CDR1) and ANQGSEA (CDR2) are obtained from the germline V gene. Trimming leaves V shorter by 6 bases and J shorter by 4 bases, with the junction holding 7 bases beyond the gene matches. The immunoSEQ Assay, a bias-controlled multiplex PCR, was used to amplify TCRbeta CDR3 regions from genomic DNA. The paper's data handling went like this. The number of nucleated cells in each sample was estimated by amplification of reference gene primers within the assay. Sequence reads were collapsed and filtered to measure the absolute abundance of every unique TCRbeta CDR3 rearrangement. Productive Simpson clonality was computed per sample as the square root of Simpson's diversity index over productive rearrangements. TCRdb stores this immuneACCESS table with in-frame sequences only. Part of the clones is absent; in the studies checked, under half of the shortfall reflects unresolved V genes, and no reason is known for the rest. The V and J calls and clone size are taken from that table; D and trimming were inferred from the DNA. This sample has 70,000 to 85,000 clones in its table, and 83% of those were observed once. The ten largest clones represent roughly two fifths of the sample.

These data come from a study of blood T cell repertoires in COVID-19 (dated by TCRdb to the early 2020s). Notes on the research overall: Samples from collaborators originated in the United States, Italy and Spain and spanned both the acute and convalescent phases of COVID-19. The material from the prospective study consisted of cDNA or gDNA derived from T cells, B-cell-depleted T cells, or PBMCs. The dataset comprised deeply sampled blood TCRbeta repertoires from subjects exposed to, actively infected with, or recovered from COVID-19. Sample metadata almost always included a de-identified subject ID, COVID-19 status, age in years and sex. A freely available public database, intended as a resource for researchers studying the immune response to SARS-CoV-2, is where the repertoires were released. Where available, HLA class I and class II types were taken from metadata supplied by the sample provider and were not determined by assay-based typing. The samples were drawn from two sources: the first 160 participants of the ongoing ImmuneRACE study, and 1,000 to 1,500 subjects contributed by 6 global collaborators. The study at large found these results: The quantity of clinical and demographic metadata differed by source and by participant and was supplied without curation.

Whole blood was collected in K2EDTA tubes by collaborating institutions according to the institutions' own protocols. For TCRbeta analysis, collaborators shipped samples as frozen whole blood, isolated PBMCs, or DNA extracted from either of those sample types. The source of this sequence is a man older than 75 with active or convalescent COVID-19. Sequencing was performed on peripheral blood. The rearranged segments are TRBV29-1 and TRBJ1-2; 11 of the junction bases match TRBD1. The DNA sequence is given as TGCAGCGTCGGCCGGGACAGGGGGATCTATGGCTACACCTTC. It translates to CSVGRDRGIYGYTF.